This T cell receptor (beta chain) was identified in a study of OX40 agonist ivuxolimab in advanced cancers. Across the study: Those enrolled were 80% to 85% male, with a mean age of approximately 60 years and ages from roughly 20 to 85. Study-wide results and limits: At 0.1 to 3.0 mg/kg, clonal expansion of CD4+ and CD8+ blood T cells had occurred by week 6.

Sequencing used immunoSEQ multiplex PCR; TCRdb keeps in-frame clones, though not all of them. The table includes about 31,000 clones, about 90% detected once. In regard to this clone: What it binds is not known.

This CDR3 comprises 20 residues. This specimen consisted of CD4+ or CD8+ T cells sorted from blood, obtained in a trial of the OX40 agonist ivuxolimab. This chain joins TRBV21-1 and TRBJ2-2; the table's TRBD2 call for D was not verified on the DNA. TRBV21-1 is noted as a pseudogene. This receptor was taken from an adult with an advanced solid tumor such as melanoma, head and neck, liver or kidney cancer. CDR3 bases: TGTGCCAGCAGCAAAGAGCTCCACCGAACTAGACTTCCGAACACCGGGGAGCTGTTTTTT. Protein sequence: CASSKELHRTRLPNTGELFF.